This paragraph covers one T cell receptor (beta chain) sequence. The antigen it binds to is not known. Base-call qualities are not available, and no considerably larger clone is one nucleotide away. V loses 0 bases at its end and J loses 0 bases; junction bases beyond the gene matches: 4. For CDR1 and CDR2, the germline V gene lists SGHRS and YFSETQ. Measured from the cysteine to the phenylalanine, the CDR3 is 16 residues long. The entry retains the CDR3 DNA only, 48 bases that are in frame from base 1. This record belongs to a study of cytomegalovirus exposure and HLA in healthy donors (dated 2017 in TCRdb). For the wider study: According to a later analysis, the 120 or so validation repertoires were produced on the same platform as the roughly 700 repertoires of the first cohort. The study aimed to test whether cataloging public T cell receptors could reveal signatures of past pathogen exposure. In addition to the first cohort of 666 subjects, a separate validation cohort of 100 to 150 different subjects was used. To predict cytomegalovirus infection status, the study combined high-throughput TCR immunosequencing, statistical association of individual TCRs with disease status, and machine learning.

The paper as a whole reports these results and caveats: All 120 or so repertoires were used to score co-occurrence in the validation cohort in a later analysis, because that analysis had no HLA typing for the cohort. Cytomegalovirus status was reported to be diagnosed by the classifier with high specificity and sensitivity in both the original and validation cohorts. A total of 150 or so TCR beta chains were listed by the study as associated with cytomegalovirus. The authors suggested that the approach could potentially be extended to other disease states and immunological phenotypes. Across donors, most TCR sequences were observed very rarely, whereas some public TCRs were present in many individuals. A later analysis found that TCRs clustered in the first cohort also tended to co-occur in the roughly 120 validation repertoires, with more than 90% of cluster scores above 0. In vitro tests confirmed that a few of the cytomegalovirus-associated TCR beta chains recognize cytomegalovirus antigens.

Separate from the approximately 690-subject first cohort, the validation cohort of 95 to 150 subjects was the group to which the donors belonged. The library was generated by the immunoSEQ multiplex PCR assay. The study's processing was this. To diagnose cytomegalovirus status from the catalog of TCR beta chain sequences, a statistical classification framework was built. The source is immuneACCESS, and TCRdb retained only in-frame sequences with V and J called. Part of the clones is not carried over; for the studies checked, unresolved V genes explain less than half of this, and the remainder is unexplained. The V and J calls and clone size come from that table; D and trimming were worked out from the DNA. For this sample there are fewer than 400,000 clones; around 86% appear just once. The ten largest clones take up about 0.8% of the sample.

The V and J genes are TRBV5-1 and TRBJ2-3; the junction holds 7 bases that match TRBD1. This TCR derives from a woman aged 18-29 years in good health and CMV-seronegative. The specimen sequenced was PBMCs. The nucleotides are TGCGCCAGCAGCTTGGGGCAGGGGGTCAGCACAGATACGCAGTATTTT. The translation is CASSLGQGVSTDTQYF.